The 29 T cell receptor beta chains below all came from one sample that was sequenced in a study of CD8 T cells in ankylosing spondylitis. Each CDR3 protein is one row after TCRdb ran MiXCR on the 5' RACE reads. This sample has about 220,000 distinct CDR3 sequences, with 7% to 8% found just once. What these receptors recognize is not known. Study observations and caveats: Characteristic of ankylosing spondylitis blood, it appeared, was a TCR beta motif comprising roughly eight highly homologous variants.

Source material: blood, either unsorted or a sorted T cell fraction (not recorded which). These receptor sequences come from a male donor with ankylosing spondylitis.

This clonotype was counted at least ten times. V and J are TRBV10-3 and TRBJ1-3; D is unresolved. This CDR3 has 13 amino acids. V lost 6 bases and J lost 8, with 14 bases in between. The germline V gene encodes CDR1 ENHRY and CDR2 SYGVKD. The CDR3 DNA reads as TGTGCCATCAGCCCTGATGAGCTTCACACCATATATTTT. This codes for CAISPDELHTIYF.

The chain joins TRBV4-1 to TRBJ1-2; possibly TRBD1 for D (5 bases). The germline V gene has CDR1 MGHRA and CDR2 YSYEKL. The CDR3 is 14 residues long. V was cut by 1 base and J by 4 bases, with 10 bases left in between. This chain's CDR3 is CASSQGGGVYGYTF. DNA of the CDR3: TGCGCCAGCAGCCAAGGGGGCGGCGTCTATGGCTACACCTTC.

This clonotype was picked up a small number of times. This chain connects TRBV6-5 to TRBJ2-3, with 10 nucleotides matching TRBD2. CDR1 and CDR2 from the germline V gene are MNHEY and SVGAGI. This CDR3 is 16 amino acids long. V was clipped by 4 bases and J by 0 bases; unmatched bases: 4. CDR3 in amino acids: CASSSPAGGSTDTQYF. As DNA, the CDR3 is TGTGCCAGCAGTTCCCCAGCGGGGGGGAGCACAGATACGCAGTATTTT.

On this clonotype: This may be a read error, as it is one base from a much larger clone. The chain recombines TRBV28 with TRBJ2-5, with D perhaps matching TRBD2 (6 bases). Per the germline V gene, CDR1 is MDHEN and CDR2 is SYDVKM. The length of the CDR3 is 16 residues. The ends were cut back, 1 base at V and 5 bases at J, with 17 bases in the middle. Here the CDR3 reads CASSLSGTGEQETQYF. The DNA for the CDR3 is TGTGCCAGCAGTTTATCAGGGACGGGGGAACAGGAGACCCAGTACTTC.

This clonotype appeared many times. The V call is TRBV11-2, the J call TRBJ2-7; TRBD1 matches at 8 bases. The CDR3 has 18 residues. Germline V CDR1 and CDR2: SGHAT, FQNNGV. J gave up 3 bases and V 5 bases, and 18 bases lay outside the gene matches. CDR3 nucleotides: TGTGCCAGCAGCGGCTATAAAGCGGGCAGGGGGCTTGTCTACGAGCAGTACTTC. Amino acid sequence: CASSGYKAGRGLVYEQYF. Combining the CDR3 with reference TRBV11-2 and TRBJ2-7 gives the whole variable domain EAGVAQSPRYKIIEKRQSVAFWCNPISGHATLYWYQQILGQGPKLLIQFQNNGVVDDSQLPKDRFSAERLKGVDSTLKIQPAKLEDSAVYLCASSGYKAGRGLVYEQYFGPGTRLTVT.

This clonotype was detected ten times or more. The chain carries TRBV28 and TRBJ2-1; D uncertain. The CDR3 is 15 residues long. V lost 2 bases and J 4 bases, leaving 12 bases between the germline ends. Germline CDR1 MDHEN, CDR2 SYDVKM. The CDR3 nucleotides are TGTGCCAGCAGTTTAGAGCTAGTAATGTACAATGAGCAGTTCTTC. Its translation is CASSLELVMYNEQFF.

J is TRBJ2-3 and V is TRBV20-1, with D perhaps TRBD2 (6 bases). The germline V and J ends were trimmed by 2 bases and 2 bases, with 8 bases remaining between them. The CDR3 consists of 13 residues. CDR1 is DFQATT, CDR2 SNEGSKA, per germline (reference sequence). The CDR3 protein is CSARTGATDTQYF. The CDR3, as DNA: TGCAGTGCTAGAACGGGAGCCACAGATACGCAGTATTTT.

The chain links TRBV5-1 to TRBJ2-2; no clear D. The CDR3 totals 13 residues. V was cut by 0 bases and J by 7 bases, with 7 bases left in between. Germline V lookup: CDR1 SGHRS, CDR2 YFSETQ. CDR3 nucleotides: TGCGCCAGCAGCTTGGGAGGCCTCGGGGAGCTGTTTTTT. Encoded protein: CASSLGGLGELFF.

V usage is TRBV2 and J usage is TRBJ2-7; 8 nucleotides agree with TRBD1. This CDR3 has 14 amino acids. Germline CDR1 is SNHLY and CDR2 is FYNNEI. The V and J ends lost 8 bases and 3 bases, in that order; junction bases with no gene match: 9. This chain's CDR3 is CASLLGTGGYEQYF. As DNA, the CDR3 is TGTGCCAGCCTCCTAGGAACAGGGGGCTACGAGCAGTACTTC. Drawing the rest from reference TRBV2 and TRBJ2-7, the complete variable domain is EPEVTQTPSHQVTQMGQEVILRCVPISNHLYFYWYRQILGQKVEFLVSFYNNEISEKSEIFDDQFSVERPDGSNFTLKIRSTKLEDSAMYFCASLLGTGGYEQYFGPGTRLTVT.

At least ten counts were recorded for this clonotype. This chain joins TRBV7-8 and TRBJ2-1; 8 positions match TRBD2. Germline CDR1 reads SGHVS; CDR2 reads FQNEAQ. The J segment lost 4 bases and the V segment lost 1 base, leaving 6 bases of the junction unmatched. There are 16 residues in the CDR3. The CDR3 bases are TGTGCCAGCAGCTTAGGGAGCGGGGGCCCATACAATGAGCAGTTCTTC. Protein sequence: CASSLGSGGPYNEQFF.

The genes are TRBV4-2 and TRBJ2-5; 8 positions match TRBD2. This CDR3 region has 16 residues. CDR1 is LGHNA and CDR2 is YNFKEQ in the germline V gene. V trimming: 0 bases; J trimming: 5 bases; junction bases outside the gene matches: 8. The CDR3 protein is CASSQESAGGRETQYF. For the CDR3, the DNA is TGTGCCAGCAGCCAAGAAAGTGCGGGAGGTAGGGAGACCCAGTACTTC.

This clonotype has at least ten counts. The rearrangement joins TRBV28 to TRBJ2-1; no firm D call. The germline V and J ends were trimmed by 0 bases and 7 bases, with 4 bases remaining between them. The CDR3 consists of 12 residues. Per germline, CDR1 MDHEN and CDR2 SYDVKM. DNA for the CDR3: TGTGCCAGCAGTTTATGGCGGAATGAGCAGTTCTTC. Translation: CASSLWRNEQFF.

This clonotype was picked up a small number of times. The chain is built from TRBV4-3 and TRBJ2-7, with 13 bases lining up with TRBD2. V was pared by 4 bases and J by 2 bases, with 8 bases of the junction left unmatched. The V gene's germline CDR1 is LGHNA and CDR2 YSLEER. The CDR3 extends over 17 amino acids. In DNA form, the CDR3 reads TGCGCCAGCAGCCCGGCGACTAGCGGGGGGTTTGCCTACGAGCAGTACTTC. This gives the protein CASSPATSGGFAYEQYF.

In its sample, this clonotype was seen many times. This sequence joins TRBV24-1 and TRBJ1-5; D gene ambiguous. V lost 2 bases and J 0 bases, leaving 4 bases between the germline ends. The CDR3 covers 14 residues. Germline lookup yields CDR1 KGHDR and CDR2 SFDVKD. The CDR3 DNA is TGTGCCACCAGTGATTCTGGTAGCAATCAGCCCCAGCATTTT. Translation: CATSDSGSNQPQHF.

This clonotype was picked up many times. V usage is TRBV5-1 and J usage is TRBJ2-7, with 7 bases aligning to TRBD1. The germline V gene encodes CDR1 SGHRS and CDR2 YFSETQ. The CDR3 has 15 amino acids. J gave up 1 base and V 2 bases, and 6 bases lay outside the gene matches. The CDR3 bases are TGCGCCAGCAGCTTATCAACAGGGGCGTCCTACGAGCAGTACTTC. Its translation is CASSLSTGASYEQYF.

V gene TRBV4-3 combines with J gene TRBJ2-5, with 8 bases aligning to TRBD2. CDR3 length: 15 residues. With 1 base clipped from V and 9 bases from J, the junction kept 10 bases outside the gene matches. Germline V lookup: CDR1 LGHNA, CDR2 YSLEER. The CDR3 nucleotides are TGCGCCAGCAGCCAAGGACTAGCGTCAGGGTGGGCCCAGTACTTC. It translates to CASSQGLASGWAQYF.

This clonotype was counted between two and nine times. The V and J genes are TRBV29-1 and TRBJ1-2; weak D call: TRBD1 (6 bases). Germline V gene sequence: CDR1 SQVTM, CDR2 ANQGSEA. The CDR3 consists of 15 residues. V gave up 7 bases and J gave up 4 bases, with 22 bases separating them. CDR3 bases: TGCAGCGAAAAGGACAGCCTTGAGGTGGTCTATGGCTACACCTTC. Its protein product is CSEKDSLEVVYGYTF. Filled out from reference TRBV29-1 and TRBJ1-2, the complete variable domain reads SAVISQKPSRDICQRGTSLTIQCQVDSQVTMMFWYRQQPGQSLTLIATANQGSEATYESGFVIDKFPISRPNLTFSTLTVSNMSPEDSSIYLCSEKDSLEVVYGYTFGSGTRLTVV.

This clonotype has just a few counts. The chain recombines TRBV19 with TRBJ2-7, with D possibly being TRBD2 (5 bases). This CDR3 has 14 residues. Germline V gene sequence: CDR1 LNHDA, CDR2 SQIVND (reference sequence). With 6 bases removed from V and 3 bases from J, the gap between germline ends came to 15 bases. The CDR3 protein is CASSWTGTNYEQYF. In DNA, the CDR3 is TGTGCCAGTAGCTGGACGGGAACCAACTACGAGCAGTACTTC. Filled out from reference TRBV19 and TRBJ2-7, the complete variable domain reads DGGITQSPKYLFRKEGQNVTLSCEQNLNHDAMYWYRQDPGQGLRLIYYSQIVNDFQKGDIAEGYSVSREKKESFPLTVTSAQKNPTAFYLCASSWTGTNYEQYFGPGTRLTVT.

The genes are TRBV7-9 and TRBJ2-3; the D is unclear. V lost 5 bases and J lost 4, with 7 bases in between. From germline, CDR1 is SEHNR and CDR2 FQNEAQ (reference sequence). The CDR3 contains 12 residues. The CDR3 here is CASSGSPDTQYF. The CDR3 DNA is TGTGCCAGCAGCGGTAGCCCAGATACGCAGTATTTT.

This clonotype has just a few counts. This chain uses TRBV7-2 with TRBJ2-7, with TRBD2 matching 7 bases. The CDR3 is 16 amino acids. From germline, CDR1 is SGHTA and CDR2 FQGNSA. V was clipped by 5 bases and J by 5 bases; unmatched bases: 15. The CDR3 spells CASSPSTGEREHEQYF. The CDR3 DNA is TGTGCCAGCAGCCCTTCTACGGGGGAGCGGGAACACGAGCAGTACTTC.

This clonotype was counted many times. This sequence joins TRBV6-2 or TRBV6-3 and TRBJ1-1, with D possibly TRBD1 on 6 matching bases. In germline, CDR1 is MNHEY, CDR2 SVGEGT. The CDR3 covers 14 residues. The V end lost 5 bases, the J end lost 1 base, and 11 bases lay between the germline ends. The DNA for the CDR3 is TGTGCCAGCAGTAACAGGGAGTCGAACACTGAAGCTTTCTTT. It specifies CASSNRESNTEAFF.

The V gene is TRBV30, the J gene TRBJ2-2, with 7 nucleotides matching TRBD1. This CDR3 is built from 15 residues. Germline-derived CDR1 and CDR2 are GTSNPN and SVGIG (reference sequence). Germline trimming cut 4 bases from V and 5 bases from J; bases unmatched to any gene: 10. The CDR3, as DNA: TGTGCCTGGACCCGGCCGGGACAGCAGACCGGGGAGCTGTTTTTT. Protein: CAWTRPGQQTGELFF.

In this sample, this clonotype turned up many times. V gene TRBV30 combines with J gene TRBJ2-5, with no clear D. V was trimmed by 1 base and J by 0 bases, leaving 21 bases between them. Germline CDR1 reads GTSNPN; CDR2 reads SVGIG (reference sequence). The CDR3 extends over 18 amino acids. Here the CDR3 reads CAWSDYQPGSPYQETQYF. DNA of the CDR3: TGTGCCTGGAGTGACTATCAGCCGGGTTCACCGTACCAAGAGACCCAGTACTTC.

This clonotype occurred many times. The V gene is TRBV27, the J gene TRBJ2-1; maybe TRBD1 (5 bases). V was clipped by 3 bases and J by 3 bases, with 6 bases between them. The CDR3 extends over 13 amino acids. CDR1 is MNHEY and CDR2 is SMNVEV in the germline V gene (reference sequence). The CDR3 nucleotides are TGTGCCAGCAGTTTTCAGGGCTACAATGAGCAGTTCTTC. This translates into CASSFQGYNEQFF.

This clonotype appeared many times. This chain links TRBV5-1 with TRBJ1-1; TRBD1 agrees at 10 bases. The germline V gene has CDR1 SGHRS and CDR2 YFSETQ. The length of the CDR3 is 15 residues. J gave up 4 bases and V 4 bases, and 7 bases lay outside the gene matches. CDR3 region: CASSPRTGGVTEAFF. The CDR3 region has the DNA TGCGCCAGCAGCCCGCGGACAGGGGGAGTCACTGAAGCTTTCTTT.

This clonotype was detected many times. The DNA of the CDR3 is TGTGCCAGCAGTTACTCCGTGGACAGGTCCGGAGATGAGCAGTTCTTC. Amino acid sequence: CASSYSVDRSGDEQFF. The chain joins TRBV6-2 or TRBV6-3 to TRBJ2-1; TRBD1 matches at 7 bases. This CDR3 is built from 16 residues. From germline, CDR1 is MNHEY and CDR2 SVGEGT. The trim removed 0 bases at V and 8 bases at J, leaving 10 bases unmatched.

The chain has TRBV6-2 or TRBV6-3 and TRBJ1-2; possible D gene TRBD1, 5 bases. This CDR3 has 14 residues. The V gene lost 2 bases and the J gene lost 5 bases, with 12 bases spanning the gap. CDR1 and CDR2 (germline): MNHEY, SVGEGT. The CDR3 DNA reads as TGTGCCAGCAGTTACGGCGAGGGACCTTATGGCTACACCTTC. Encoded protein: CASSYGEGPYGYTF.

This clonotype appeared many times. The chain links TRBV6-2 or TRBV6-3 to TRBJ2-5; perhaps D is TRBD1 or TRBD2 (5 bases each). Germline assignment: CDR1 MNHEY and CDR2 SVGEGT. V lost 5 bases and J 5 bases, leaving 15 bases between the germline ends. The CDR3 has 14 residues. CDR3 nucleotides: TGTGCCAGCAGTAGGGACGCCCCGAGGGAGACCCAGTACTTC. It yields the protein CASSRDAPRETQYF.

This clonotype was seen many times. The chain employs TRBV4-1 and TRBJ2-7, with D perhaps TRBD1 or TRBD2 (5 bases each). Germline CDR1 MGHRA, CDR2 YSYEKL. CDR3 length: 14 residues. V gave up 4 bases and J gave up 0 bases, with 10 bases separating them. CDR3 amino acids: CASSPGALSYEQYF. As DNA, the CDR3 is TGCGCCAGCAGCCCCGGGGCCCTCTCCTACGAGCAGTACTTC.